These 14 T cell receptor beta chains share one sample of origin, sequenced in a study of beta chain features in type 1 diabetes. Study results and caveats: Among patients with Type 1 diabetes, TCRB CDR3s were moderately but significantly shorter in every one of the four CD4+ subsets.

The study reverse transcribed the entire isolated RNA, so it sequenced expressed TCRB transcripts. Clones were read by immunoSEQ multiplex PCR, and TCRdb kept only the in-frame ones, dropping some. Here the sample spans about 230,000 clones, about a sixth being singletons. Their specific antigens are unknown. The specimen sequenced was naive CD4+ T cells from blood. These receptors originate from a man between 25 and 39 years old with type 1 diabetes.

The chain uses TRBV5-1 and TRBJ2-1; D is uncertain. This CDR3 comprises 15 residues. Trimming removed 1 base from V and 0 bases from J, with 8 bases in between. Germline CDR1 SGHRS, CDR2 YFSETQ. The CDR3 DNA follows: TGCGCCAGCAGCTTGAGTCCCAGCTCCTACAATGAGCAGTTCTTC. Its translation: CASSLSPSSYNEQFF.

This clone was recorded a few times. The chain is built from TRBV4-1 and TRBJ1-2; the D is unclear. The V and J ends lost 1 base and 4 bases respectively, with 13 bases between them. Germline loops: CDR1 MGHRA, CDR2 YSYEKL. The CDR3 is 15 amino acids. CDR3 nucleotide sequence: TGCGCCAGCAGCCAAGTTTTGGGGTCCGGCTATGGCTACACCTTC. Its translation: CASSQVLGSGYGYTF.

The chain is built from TRBV7-2 and TRBJ2-7; D is undetermined. Between the trimmed V and J ends, which lost 1 base and 3 bases, there was a span of 10 bases. CDR1 is SGHTA and CDR2 is FQGNSA in the germline V gene. The CDR3 is 14 amino acids. The CDR3 reads CASSLGRNLYEQYF. CDR3 DNA: TGTGCCAGCAGCTTAGGGCGGAACCTCTACGAGCAGTACTTC.

This clone was picked up a small number of times. V is TRBV29-1 and J is TRBJ2-1, with D perhaps TRBD2 (5 bases). This CDR3 has 14 residues. Between the trimmed V and J ends, which lost 4 bases and 0 bases, there was a span of 10 bases. Per germline, CDR1 SQVTM and CDR2 ANQGSEA. The CDR3 coding sequence is TGCAGCGTTGCGGGGATGAGCTCCTACAATGAGCAGTTCTTC. Protein: CSVAGMSSYNEQFF.

J is TRBJ1-2 and V is TRBV6-1; D not resolved. This CDR3 has 14 residues. Trimming left V 2 bases short and J 5 bases short, with 12 bases between. Germline V CDR1 and CDR2: MNHNS, SASEGT. Here the CDR3 DNA reads TGTGCCAGCAGTGAACGATTTGTGTCTTATGGCTACACCTTC. Translation: CASSERFVSYGYTF.

V usage is TRBV7-9 and J usage is TRBJ2-5, with TRBD2 as a possible D gene (6 bases). Looked up from germline, CDR1 is SEHNR and CDR2 is FQNEAQ (reference sequence). This CDR3 has 15 residues. V lost 3 bases and J lost 5, with 16 bases in between. Here the CDR3 reads CASSFWTGGEETQYF. The CDR3 coding sequence is TGTGCCAGCAGCTTTTGGACGGGCGGGGAGGAGACCCAGTACTTC. The whole variable domain, remainder taken from reference TRBV7-9 and TRBJ2-5, is DTGVSQNPRHKITKRGQNVTFRCDPISEHNRLYWYRQTLGQGPEFLTYFQNEAQLEKSRLLSDRFSAERPKGSFSTLEIQRTEQGDSAMYLCASSFWTGGEETQYFGPGTRLLVL.

The chain recombines TRBV28 with TRBJ2-7; D remains unclear. Germline CDR1 MDHEN, CDR2 SYDVKM. V was clipped by 5 bases and J by 3 bases, with 5 bases between them. The CDR3 contains 11 residues. The CDR3 reads CASSDDYEQYF. DNA for the CDR3: TGTGCCAGCAGTGATGACTACGAGCAGTACTTC.

This clone was detected a few times. The chain employs TRBV29-1 and TRBJ2-7, with 7 bases fitting TRBD1. The trim removed 7 bases at V and 6 bases at J, leaving 6 bases unmatched. This CDR3 has 11 amino acids. CDR1 is SQVTM, CDR2 ANQGSEA, per germline. The CDR3 is CSGRTGSEQYF. CDR3 in DNA: TGCAGCGGTCGGACAGGTAGCGAGCAGTACTTC.

This clone was seen only a few times. The rearrangement links TRBV2 to TRBJ1-1; D remains unclear. Germline V gene data show CDR1 as SNHLY and CDR2 as FYNNEI. The V end lost 10 bases, the J end lost 4 bases, and 16 bases lay between the germline ends. The CDR3 consists of 13 residues. CDR3 protein: CANHLDGTTEAFF. The CDR3 DNA reads TGTGCCAACCATTTGGACGGCACCACTGAAGCTTTCTTT.

This clone came up a few times. This sequence joins TRBV4-3 and TRBJ2-2; D might be TRBD2 (6 bases). The V end lost 5 bases, the J end lost 6 bases, and 16 bases lay between the germline ends. The CDR3 is 15 residues long. Germline loops: CDR1 LGHNA, CDR2 YSLEER. CDR3 DNA: TGCGCCAGCAGCGCTCCGGGAGTTTTATCCGGGGAGCTGTTTTTT. Amino acids: CASSAPGVLSGELFF.

V and J are TRBV18 and TRBJ2-2, with D possibly being TRBD1 or TRBD2 (5 bases each). Between the trimmed V and J ends, which lost 1 base and 3 bases, there was a span of 12 bases. The CDR3 spans 16 residues. The germline V gene has CDR1 KGHSH and CDR2 LQKENI. CDR3 nucleotides: TGTGCCAGCTCACCACACGGGACCGTGGACACCGGGGAGCTGTTTTTT. The encoded protein is CASSPHGTVDTGELFF.

This chain connects TRBV9 to TRBJ2-3; D unclear. Germline CDR1 and CDR2: SGDLS and YYNGEE. Trimming removed 0 bases from V and 6 bases from J, with 11 bases in between. The CDR3 spans 14 residues. CDR3 bases: TGTGCCAGCAGCGTAGCCCAGTTTTCCGATACGCAGTATTTT. It encodes CASSVAQFSDTQYF.

This clone turned up a few times. The CDR3 region has the DNA TGTGCCAGCAGCACCGACGGGGGTAAACAGCCCCAGCATTTT. This codes for CASSTDGGKQPQHF. This chain links TRBV7-2 with TRBJ1-5, with a possible D match to TRBD1 (5 bases). V lost 5 bases and J 7 bases, leaving 15 bases between the germline ends. Germline CDR1 SGHTA, CDR2 FQGNSA. CDR3 length equals 14 residues.

This clone was found a few times. At one boundary the junction diverges from the germline segment, which might be a read error. The rearrangement links TRBV30 to TRBJ1-2; D uncertain. There are 9 residues in the CDR3. Germline V CDR1 and CDR2: GTSNPN, SVGIG (reference sequence). The CDR3: CAWSVPRVF. The CDR3 DNA reads TGTGCCTGGAGTGTACCCAGAGTCTTC. Using reference TRBV30 and TRBJ1-2 for the parts outside the CDR3, the full variable domain is SQTIHQWPATLVQPVGSPLSLECTVEGTSNPNLYWYRQAAGRGLQLLFYSVGIGQISSEVPQNLSASRPQDRQFILSSKKLLLSDSGFYLCAWSVPRVFGSGTRLTVV.